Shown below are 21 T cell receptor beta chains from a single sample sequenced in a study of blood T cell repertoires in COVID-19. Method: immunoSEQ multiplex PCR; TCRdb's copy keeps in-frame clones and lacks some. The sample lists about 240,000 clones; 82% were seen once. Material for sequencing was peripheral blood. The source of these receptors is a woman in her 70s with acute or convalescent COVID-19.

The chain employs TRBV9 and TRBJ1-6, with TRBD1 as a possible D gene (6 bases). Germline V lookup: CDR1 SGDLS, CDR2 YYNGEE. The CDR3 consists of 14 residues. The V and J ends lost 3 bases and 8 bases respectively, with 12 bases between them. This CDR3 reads CASSAEPGDSPLHF. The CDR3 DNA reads TGTGCCAGCAGCGCGGAACCAGGGGATTCACCCCTCCACTTT.

The CDR3 spells CASSQGTGLSYGYTF. The CDR3 DNA reads TGTGCCAGCAGCCAGGGAACAGGCCTCTCCTATGGCTACACCTTC. The chain links TRBV3-1 (or the pseudogene TRBV3-2) to TRBJ1-2; tentative D call: TRBD1 (5 bases). Per the germline V gene, CDR1 is LGHDT and CDR2 is YNNKEL (reference sequence). With 3 bases removed from V and 4 bases from J, the gap between germline ends came to 15 bases. The length of the CDR3 is 15 residues.

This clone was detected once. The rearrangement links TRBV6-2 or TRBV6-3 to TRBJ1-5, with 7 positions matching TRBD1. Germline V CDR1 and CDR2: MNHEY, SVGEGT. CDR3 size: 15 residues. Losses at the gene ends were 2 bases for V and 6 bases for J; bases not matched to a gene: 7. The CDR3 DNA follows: TGTGCCAGCAGTTACCCCGACAGGGTAGGTCAGCCCCAGCATTTT. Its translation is CASSYPDRVGQPQHF.

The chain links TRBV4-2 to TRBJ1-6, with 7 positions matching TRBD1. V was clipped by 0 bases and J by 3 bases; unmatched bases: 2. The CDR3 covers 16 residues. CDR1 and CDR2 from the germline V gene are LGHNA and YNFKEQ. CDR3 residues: CASSQDGTVYNSPLHF. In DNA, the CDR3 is TGTGCCAGCAGCCAAGACGGGACAGTCTATAATTCACCCCTCCACTTT.

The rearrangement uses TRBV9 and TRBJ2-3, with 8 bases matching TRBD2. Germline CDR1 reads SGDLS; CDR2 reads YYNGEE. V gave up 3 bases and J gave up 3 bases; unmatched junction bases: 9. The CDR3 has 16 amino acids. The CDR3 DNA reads TGTGCCAGCAGCGCCCTAGCGGGTGGGGGGACAGATACGCAGTATTTT. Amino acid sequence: CASSALAGGGTDTQYF.

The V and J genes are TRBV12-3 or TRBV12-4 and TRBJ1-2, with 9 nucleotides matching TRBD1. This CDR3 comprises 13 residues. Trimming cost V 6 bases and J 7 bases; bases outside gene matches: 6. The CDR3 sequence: CASRSGTGLGYTF. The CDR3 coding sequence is TGTGCCAGCAGGTCCGGGACAGGGCTTGGCTACACCTTC.

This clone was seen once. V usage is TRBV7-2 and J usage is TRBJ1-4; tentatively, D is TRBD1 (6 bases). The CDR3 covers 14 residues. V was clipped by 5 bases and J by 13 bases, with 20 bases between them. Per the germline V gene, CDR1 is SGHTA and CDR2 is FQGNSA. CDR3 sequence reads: CASSPGGGARGLFF. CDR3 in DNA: TGTGCCAGCAGCCCCGGAGGGGGGGCACGTGGACTGTTTTTT.

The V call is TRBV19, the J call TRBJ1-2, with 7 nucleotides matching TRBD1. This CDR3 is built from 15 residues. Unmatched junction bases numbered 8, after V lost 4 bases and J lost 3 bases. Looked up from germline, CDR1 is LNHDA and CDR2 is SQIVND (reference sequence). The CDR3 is CASSTTGIPYYGYTF. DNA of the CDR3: TGTGCCAGTAGTACGACAGGGATCCCTTACTATGGCTACACCTTC. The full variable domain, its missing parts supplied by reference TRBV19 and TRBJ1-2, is DGGITQSPKYLFRKEGQNVTLSCEQNLNHDAMYWYRQDPGQGLRLIYYSQIVNDFQKGDIAEGYSVSREKKESFPLTVTSAQKNPTAFYLCASSTTGIPYYGYTFGSGTRLTVV.

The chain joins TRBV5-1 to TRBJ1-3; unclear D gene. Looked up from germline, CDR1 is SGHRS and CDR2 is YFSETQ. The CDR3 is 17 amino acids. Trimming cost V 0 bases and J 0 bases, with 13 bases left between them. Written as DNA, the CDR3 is TGCGCCAGCAGCTTGGAGTCAGGACTCTTCTCTGGAAACACCATATATTTT. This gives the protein CASSLESGLFSGNTIYF.

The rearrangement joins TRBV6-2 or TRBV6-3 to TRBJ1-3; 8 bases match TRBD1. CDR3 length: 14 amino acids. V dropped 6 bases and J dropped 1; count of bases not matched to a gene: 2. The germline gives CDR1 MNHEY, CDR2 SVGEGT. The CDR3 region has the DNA TGTGCCAGCAGCCGGACAGGGTCTGGAAACACCATATATTTT. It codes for CASSRTGSGNTIYF.

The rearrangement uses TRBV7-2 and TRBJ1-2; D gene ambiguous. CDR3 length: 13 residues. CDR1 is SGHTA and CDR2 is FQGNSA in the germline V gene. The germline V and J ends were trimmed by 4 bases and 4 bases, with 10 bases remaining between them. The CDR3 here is CASSYQNSYGYTF. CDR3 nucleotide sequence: TGTGCCAGCAGCTACCAAAACAGCTATGGCTACACCTTC.

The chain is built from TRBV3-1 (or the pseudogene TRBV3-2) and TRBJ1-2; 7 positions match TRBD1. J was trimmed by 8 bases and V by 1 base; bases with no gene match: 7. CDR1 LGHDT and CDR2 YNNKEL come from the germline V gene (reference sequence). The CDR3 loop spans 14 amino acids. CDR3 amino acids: CASSQGGQPGGYTF. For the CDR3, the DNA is TGTGCCAGCAGCCAAGGGGGACAGCCTGGGGGCTACACCTTC.

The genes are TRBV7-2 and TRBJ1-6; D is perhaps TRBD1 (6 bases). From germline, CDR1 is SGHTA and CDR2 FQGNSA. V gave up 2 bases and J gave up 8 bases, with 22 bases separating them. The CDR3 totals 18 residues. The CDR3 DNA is TGTGCCAGCAGCTTATGGGACTGGCGGGGGGCTGGTGATTCACCCCTCCACTTT. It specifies CASSLWDWRGAGDSPLHF. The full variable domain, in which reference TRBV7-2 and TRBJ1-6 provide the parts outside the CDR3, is GAGVSQSPSNKVTEKGKDVELRCDPISGHTALYWYRQSLGQGLEFLIYFQGNSAPDKSGLPSDRFSAERTGGSVSTLTIQRTQQEDSAVYLCASSLWDWRGAGDSPLHFGNGTRLTVT.

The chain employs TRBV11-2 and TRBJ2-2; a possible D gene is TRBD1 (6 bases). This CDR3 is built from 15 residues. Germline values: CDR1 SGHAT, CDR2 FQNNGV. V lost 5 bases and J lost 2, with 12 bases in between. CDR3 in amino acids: CASSVDRLNTGELFF. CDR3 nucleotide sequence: TGTGCCAGCAGCGTTGACAGGTTAAACACCGGGGAGCTGTTTTTT.

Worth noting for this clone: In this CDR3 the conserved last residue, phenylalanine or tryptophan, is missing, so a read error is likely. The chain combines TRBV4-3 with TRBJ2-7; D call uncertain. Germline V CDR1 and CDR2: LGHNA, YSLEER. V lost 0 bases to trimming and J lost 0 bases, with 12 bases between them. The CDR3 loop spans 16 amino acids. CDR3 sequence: CASSQDSSVHSYEQYL. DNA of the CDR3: TGCGCCAGCAGCCAAGATTCAAGCGTTCACTCCTACGAGCAGTACCTC.

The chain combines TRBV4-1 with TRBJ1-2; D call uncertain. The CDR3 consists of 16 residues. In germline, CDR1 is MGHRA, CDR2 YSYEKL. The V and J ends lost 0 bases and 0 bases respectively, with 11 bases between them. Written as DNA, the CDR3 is TGCGCCAGCAGCCAAGAGGGCGACATCACTAACTATGGCTACACCTTC. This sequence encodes CASSQEGDITNYGYTF.

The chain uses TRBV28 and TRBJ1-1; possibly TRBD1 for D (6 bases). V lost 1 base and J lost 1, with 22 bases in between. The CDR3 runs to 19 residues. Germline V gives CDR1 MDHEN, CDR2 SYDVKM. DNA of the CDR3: TGTGCCAGCAGTTTATCCAGGGCTGCGTCAGTGGGACAGAACACTGAAGCTTTCTTT. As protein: CASSLSRAASVGQNTEAFF.

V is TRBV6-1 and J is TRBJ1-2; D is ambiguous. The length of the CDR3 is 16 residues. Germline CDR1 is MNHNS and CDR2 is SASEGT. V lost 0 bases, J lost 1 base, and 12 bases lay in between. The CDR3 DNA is TGTGCCAGCAGTGAAGCCGGAACAGCCAATAACTATGGCTACACCTTC. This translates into CASSEAGTANNYGYTF.

CDR3 DNA sequence: TGTGCCAGTACAGAGGACAGGGGGCTACATGGCTACACCTTC. It specifies CASTEDRGLHGYTF. V and J are TRBV19 and TRBJ1-2; 11 nucleotides align to TRBD1. The CDR3 is 14 amino acids. The germline CDR1 and CDR2 sequences are LNHDA and SQIVND (reference sequence). Trimming cost V 7 bases and J 6 bases; bases outside gene matches: 7.

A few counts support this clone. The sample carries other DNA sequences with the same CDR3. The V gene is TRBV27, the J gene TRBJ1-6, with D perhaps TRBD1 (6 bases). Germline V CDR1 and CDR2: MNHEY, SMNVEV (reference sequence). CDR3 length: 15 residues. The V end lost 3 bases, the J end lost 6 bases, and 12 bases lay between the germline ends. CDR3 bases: TGTGCCAGCAGTTTGTCGACAGGACCTAATTCACCCCTCCACTTT. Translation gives CASSLSTGPNSPLHF.

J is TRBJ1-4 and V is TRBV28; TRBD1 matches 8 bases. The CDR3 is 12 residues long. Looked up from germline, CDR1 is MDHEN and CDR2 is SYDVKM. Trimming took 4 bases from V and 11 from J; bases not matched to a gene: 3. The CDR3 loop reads CASSSTGEKLFF. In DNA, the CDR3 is TGTGCCAGCAGTTCGACAGGGGAGAAACTGTTTTTT.